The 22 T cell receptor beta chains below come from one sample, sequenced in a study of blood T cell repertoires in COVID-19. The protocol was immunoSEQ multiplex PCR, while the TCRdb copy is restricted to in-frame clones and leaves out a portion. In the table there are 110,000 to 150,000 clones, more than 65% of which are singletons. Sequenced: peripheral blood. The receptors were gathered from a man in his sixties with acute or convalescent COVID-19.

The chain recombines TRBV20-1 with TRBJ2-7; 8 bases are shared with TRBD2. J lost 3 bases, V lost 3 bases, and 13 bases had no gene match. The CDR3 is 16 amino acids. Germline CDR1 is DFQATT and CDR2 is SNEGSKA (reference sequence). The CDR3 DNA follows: TGCAGTGCTAGTCATGGAGCCAGCGGGAGTTTCTACGAGCAGTACTTC. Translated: CSASHGASGSFYEQYF.

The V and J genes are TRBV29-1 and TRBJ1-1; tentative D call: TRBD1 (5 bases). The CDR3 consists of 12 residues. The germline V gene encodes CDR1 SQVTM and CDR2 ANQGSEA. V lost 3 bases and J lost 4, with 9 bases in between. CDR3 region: CSVDRVGTEAFF. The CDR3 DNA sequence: TGCAGCGTTGACAGGGTGGGCACTGAAGCTTTCTTT. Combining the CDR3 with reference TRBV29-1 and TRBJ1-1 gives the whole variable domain SAVISQKPSRDICQRGTSLTIQCQVDSQVTMMFWYRQQPGQSLTLIATANQGSEATYESGFVIDKFPISRPNLTFSTLTVSNMSPEDSSIYLCSVDRVGTEAFFGQGTRLTVV.

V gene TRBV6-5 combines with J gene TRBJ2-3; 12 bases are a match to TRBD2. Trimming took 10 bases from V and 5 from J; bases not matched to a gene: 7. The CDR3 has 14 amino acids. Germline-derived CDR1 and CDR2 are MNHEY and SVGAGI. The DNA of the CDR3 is TGTGCCACCAAGCCGGGACTAGCGGGAGATACGCAGTATTTT. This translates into CATKPGLAGDTQYF.

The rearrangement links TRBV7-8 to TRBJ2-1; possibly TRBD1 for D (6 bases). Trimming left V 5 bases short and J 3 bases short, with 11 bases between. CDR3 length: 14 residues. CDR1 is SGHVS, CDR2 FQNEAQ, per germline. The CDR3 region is CASSARGVYNEQFF. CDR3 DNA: TGTGCCAGCAGCGCCAGGGGCGTCTACAATGAGCAGTTCTTC.

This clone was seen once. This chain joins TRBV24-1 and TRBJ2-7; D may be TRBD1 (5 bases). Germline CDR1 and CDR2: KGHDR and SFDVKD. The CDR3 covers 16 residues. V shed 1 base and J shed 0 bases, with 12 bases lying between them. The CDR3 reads CATSDFPGPNSYEQYF. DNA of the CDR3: TGTGCCACCAGTGATTTTCCAGGGCCGAACTCCTACGAGCAGTACTTC.

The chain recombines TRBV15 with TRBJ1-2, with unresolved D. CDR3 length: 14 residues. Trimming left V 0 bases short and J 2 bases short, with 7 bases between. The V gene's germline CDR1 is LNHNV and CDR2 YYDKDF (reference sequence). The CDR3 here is CATSREAGNYGYTF. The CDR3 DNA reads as TGTGCCACCAGCAGAGAGGCAGGAAACTATGGCTACACCTTC. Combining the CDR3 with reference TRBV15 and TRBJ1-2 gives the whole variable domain DAMVIQNPRYQVTQFGKPVTLSCSQTLNHNVMYWYQQKSSQAPKLLFHYYDKDFNNEADTPDNFQSRRPNTSFCFLDIRSPGLGDTAMYLCATSREAGNYGYTFGSGTRLTVV.

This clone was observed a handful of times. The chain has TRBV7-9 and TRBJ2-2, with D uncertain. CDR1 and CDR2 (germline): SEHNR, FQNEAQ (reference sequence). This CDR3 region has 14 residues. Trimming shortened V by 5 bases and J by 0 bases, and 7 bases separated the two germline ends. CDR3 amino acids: CASSASPNTGELFF. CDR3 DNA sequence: TGTGCCAGCAGCGCGAGTCCGAACACCGGGGAGCTGTTTTTT.

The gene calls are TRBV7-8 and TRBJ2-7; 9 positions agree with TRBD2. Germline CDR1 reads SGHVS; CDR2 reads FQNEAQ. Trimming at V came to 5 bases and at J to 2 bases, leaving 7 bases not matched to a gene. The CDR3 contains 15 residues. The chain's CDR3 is CASSPVAGAPYEQYF. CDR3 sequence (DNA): TGTGCCAGCAGCCCGGTAGCGGGAGCCCCCTACGAGCAGTACTTC.

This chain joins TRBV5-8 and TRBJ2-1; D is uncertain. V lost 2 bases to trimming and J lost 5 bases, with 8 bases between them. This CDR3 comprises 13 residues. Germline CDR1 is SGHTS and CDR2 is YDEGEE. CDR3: CASSFLQNNEQFF. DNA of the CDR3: TGTGCCAGCAGCTTTCTTCAGAACAATGAGCAGTTCTTC.

The DNA of the CDR3 is TGTGCCAGCAGCCAAGATTGGGGCGATGAGCAGTTCTTC. Residues: CASSQDWGDEQFF. The chain employs TRBV3-1 (or the pseudogene TRBV3-2) and TRBJ2-1; a possible D gene is TRBD1 (5 bases). The CDR3 has 13 residues. With 0 bases removed from V and 8 bases from J, the gap between germline ends came to 8 bases. CDR1 is LGHDT and CDR2 is YNNKEL in the germline V gene (reference sequence).

The chain's CDR3 is CASSLRGSGEQFF. CDR3 coding DNA: TGTGCCAGCAGCTTACGGGGTAGCGGCGAGCAGTTCTTC. The chain combines TRBV7-3 with TRBJ2-1; weak D call: TRBD2 (6 bases). In germline, CDR1 is SGHTA, CDR2 FQGTGA. Trimming took 2 bases from V and 10 from J, leaving 12 bases between them. The CDR3 has 13 amino acids.

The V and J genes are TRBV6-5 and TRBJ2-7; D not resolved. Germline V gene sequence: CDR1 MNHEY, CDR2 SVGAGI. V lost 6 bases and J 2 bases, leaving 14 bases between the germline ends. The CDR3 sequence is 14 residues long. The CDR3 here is CASSSSFRAYEQYF. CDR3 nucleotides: TGTGCCAGCAGCTCGTCGTTCCGGGCCTACGAGCAGTACTTC.

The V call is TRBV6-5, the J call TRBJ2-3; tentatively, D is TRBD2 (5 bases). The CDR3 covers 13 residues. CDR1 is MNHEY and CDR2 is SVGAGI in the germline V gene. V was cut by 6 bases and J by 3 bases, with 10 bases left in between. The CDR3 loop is CASRFSGTDTQYF. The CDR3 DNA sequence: TGTGCCAGCAGATTTTCGGGGACAGATACGCAGTATTTT.

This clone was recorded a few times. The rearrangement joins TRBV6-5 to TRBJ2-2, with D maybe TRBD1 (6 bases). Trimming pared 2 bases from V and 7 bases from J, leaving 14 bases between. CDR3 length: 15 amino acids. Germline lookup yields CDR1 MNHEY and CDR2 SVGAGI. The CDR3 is CASSYDRFSNGELFF. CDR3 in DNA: TGTGCCAGCAGTTACGACAGGTTTTCAAACGGGGAGCTGTTTTTT.

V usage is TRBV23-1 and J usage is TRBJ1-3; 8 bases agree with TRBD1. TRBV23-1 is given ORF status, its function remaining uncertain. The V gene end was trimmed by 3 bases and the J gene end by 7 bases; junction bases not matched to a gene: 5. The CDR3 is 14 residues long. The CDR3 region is CASSQQGAWNTIYF. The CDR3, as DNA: TGCGCCAGCAGTCAGCAGGGGGCGTGGAACACCATATATTTT.

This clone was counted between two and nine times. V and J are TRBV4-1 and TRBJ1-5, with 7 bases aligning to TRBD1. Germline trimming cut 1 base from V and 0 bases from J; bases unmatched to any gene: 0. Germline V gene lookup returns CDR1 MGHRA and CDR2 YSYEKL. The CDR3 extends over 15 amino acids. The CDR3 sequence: CASSQGQGSNQPQHF. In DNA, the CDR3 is TGCGCCAGCAGCCAAGGACAGGGTAGCAATCAGCCCCAGCATTTT.

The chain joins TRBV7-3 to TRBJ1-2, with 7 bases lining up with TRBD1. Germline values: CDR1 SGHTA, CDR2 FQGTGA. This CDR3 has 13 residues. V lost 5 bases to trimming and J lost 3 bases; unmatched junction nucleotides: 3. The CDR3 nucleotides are TGTGCCAGCAGCCCAGACAGGGACTATGGCTACACCTTC. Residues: CASSPDRDYGYTF.

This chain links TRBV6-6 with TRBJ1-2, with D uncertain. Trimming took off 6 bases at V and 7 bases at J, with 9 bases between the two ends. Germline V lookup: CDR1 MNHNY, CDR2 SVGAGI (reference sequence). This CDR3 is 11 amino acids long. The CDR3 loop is CASSLLVGYTF. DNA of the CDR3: TGTGCCAGCAGCCTTCTAGTTGGCTACACCTTC.

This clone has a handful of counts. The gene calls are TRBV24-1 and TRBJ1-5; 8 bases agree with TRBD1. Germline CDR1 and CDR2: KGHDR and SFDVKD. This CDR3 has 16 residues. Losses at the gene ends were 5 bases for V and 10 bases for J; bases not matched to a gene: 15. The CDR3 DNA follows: TGTGCCACCAGTGTCTCTAACGGACAGGGAGGCGAACCCCAGCATTTT. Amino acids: CATSVSNGQGGEPQHF.

CDR3 in amino acids: CASSKTSGSADTQYF. As DNA, the CDR3 is TGTGCCAGCAGCAAGACTAGCGGGAGCGCAGATACGCAGTATTTT. The V call is TRBV7-9, the J call TRBJ2-3; the match to TRBD2 covers 12 bases. From germline, CDR1 is SEHNR and CDR2 FQNEAQ (reference sequence). The CDR3 contains 15 residues. The trim removed 5 bases at V and 4 bases at J, leaving 4 bases unmatched.

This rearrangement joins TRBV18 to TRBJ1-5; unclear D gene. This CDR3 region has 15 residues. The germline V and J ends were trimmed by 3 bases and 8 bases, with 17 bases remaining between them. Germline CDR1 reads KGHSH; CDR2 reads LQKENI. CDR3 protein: CASSPAVLQGEPQHF. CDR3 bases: TGTGCCAGCTCACCGGCGGTCCTACAAGGTGAGCCCCAGCATTTT.

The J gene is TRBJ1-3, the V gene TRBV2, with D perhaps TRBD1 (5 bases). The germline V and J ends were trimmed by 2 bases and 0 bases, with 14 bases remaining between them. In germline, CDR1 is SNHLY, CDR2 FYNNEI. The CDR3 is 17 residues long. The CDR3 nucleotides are TGTGCCAGCAGTGAATTTGGGGGAGGCATCTCTGGAAACACCATATATTTT. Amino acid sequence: CASSEFGGGISGNTIYF.